The present entry profiles one T cell receptor beta chain with its context. Method: immunoSEQ multiplex PCR; TCRdb's copy keeps in-frame clones and lacks some. The sample consists of some 100,000 clones, roughly 87% of them appearing once. These data are taken from a study of control samples from healthy donors and cancer patients. Sequencing input: blood. This clonotype originated in a woman in her 50s in good health.

CDR3 sequence: CASRTNEKLFF. CDR3 bases: TGTGCCAGCAGGACTAATGAAAAACTGTTTTTT. The chain has TRBV27 and TRBJ1-4; D gene ambiguous. The germline CDR1 and CDR2 sequences are MNHEY and SMNVEV (reference sequence). Trimming took off 6 bases at V and 2 bases at J, with 1 base between the two ends. This CDR3 comprises 11 residues. Combining the CDR3 with reference TRBV27 and TRBJ1-4 gives the whole variable domain EAQVTQNPRYLITVTGKKLTVTCSQNMNHEYMSWYRQDPGLGLRQIYYSMNVEVTDKGDVPEGYKVSRKEKRNFPLILESPSPNQTSLYFCASRTNEKLFFGSGTQLSVL.